Sequencing of this TCR beta chain was carried out in a study of metastatic and nonmetastatic thyroid tumors. Through MiXCR, TCRdb re-clonotyped the PCR reads. This table has about 85,000 clones, 8% to 9.5% appearing once. This clone was seen ten or more times. No patient received treatment before thyroid surgery. Source material: blood. The TCR originated in a female donor with papillary thyroid cancer or a benign thyroid nodule (not recorded which). Some clones in this sample may be carry-over from other donors' samples.

The CDR3 DNA reads TGCGCCAGCAGCCAACAGGCGGGGGAGCAGGTCAAGACCCAGTACTTC. Translating it yields CASSQQAGEQVKTQYF. The chain uses TRBV4-1 and TRBJ2-5, with TRBD2 identical over 7 bases. Germline CDR1 MGHRA, CDR2 YSYEKL. This CDR3 is 16 amino acids long. The trim removed 2 bases at V and 6 bases at J, leaving 12 bases unmatched.